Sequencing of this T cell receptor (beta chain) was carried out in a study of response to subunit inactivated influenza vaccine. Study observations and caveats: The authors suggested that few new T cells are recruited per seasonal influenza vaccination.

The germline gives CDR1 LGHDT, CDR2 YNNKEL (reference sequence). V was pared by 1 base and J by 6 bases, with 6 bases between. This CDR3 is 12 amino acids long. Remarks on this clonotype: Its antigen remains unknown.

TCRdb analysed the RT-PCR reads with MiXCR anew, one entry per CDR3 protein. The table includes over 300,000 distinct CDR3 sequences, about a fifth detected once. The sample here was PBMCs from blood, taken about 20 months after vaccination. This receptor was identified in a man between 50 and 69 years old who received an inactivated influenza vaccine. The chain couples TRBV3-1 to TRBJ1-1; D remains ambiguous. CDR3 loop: CASSQVRAEAFF. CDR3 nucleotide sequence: TGTGCCAGCAGCCAAGTCCGTGCTGAAGCTTTCTTT.